This T cell receptor (beta chain) was sequenced in a study of blood T cell repertoires in COVID-19. Study summary: PBMCs, B-cell-depleted T cells, or T cells provided the cDNA or gDNA that made up the material.

Per the study methods: Cell counts per sample came from amplifying reference gene primers. Using immunoSEQ multiplex PCR, the repertoire was profiled, and TCRdb retains in-frame clones only, with some absent. The V and J calls and clone size come from that table; D and trimming were worked out from the DNA. The sample lists more than 250,000 clones; about 91% were seen once. The length of the CDR3 is 15 residues. J gave up 1 base and V 5 bases, and 6 bases lay outside the gene matches. CDR1 MNHEY and CDR2 SVGEGT come from the germline V gene. Participant ages covered about 18 to 95 years across about 22 US areas. Clinical history reported by participants formed the basis on which cohorts were assigned.

Sample: PBMCs or T cells enriched from blood (not recorded which). This TCR was recovered from a woman between 40 and 50 years old with acute COVID-19. The genes are TRBV6-2 or TRBV6-3 and TRBJ2-7; 9 bases line up with TRBD2. The CDR3 DNA is TGTGCCAGCAGTCATCTAGCGGGAAGGTCCTACGAGCAGTACGTC. Its protein is CASSHLAGRSYEQYV.